Following are 30 T cell receptor beta chains from one sample sequenced in a study of T cells after yellow fever vaccination. Each CDR3 protein gets one entry after TCRdb re-called the 5' RACE reads with MiXCR. The sample consists of roughly 170,000 distinct CDR3 sequences, 9.3% of them appearing once. This specimen was CD8+ T cells sorted from PBMCs, taken 45 days after the yellow fever booster vaccination. These receptor sequences come from a man between 18 and 35 years old who received the YFV17D yellow fever vaccine.

This clonotype has just a few counts. The CDR3 region is CSARDLPGQPYGYTF. The CDR3, as DNA: TGCAGTGCTAGAGATTTGCCGGGACAGCCGTATGGCTACACCTTC. V gene TRBV20-1 combines with J gene TRBJ1-2; 7 bases match TRBD1. This CDR3 contains 15 residues. The germline gives CDR1 DFQATT, CDR2 SNEGSKA (reference sequence). Trimming at V came to 0 bases and at J to 5 bases, leaving 9 bases not matched to a gene.

The CDR3 sequence is CAISEESSYEQYF. The CDR3 nucleotides are TGTGCCATCAGTGAGGAGAGTTCCTACGAGCAGTACTTC. The V and J genes are TRBV10-3 and TRBJ2-7; no firm D call. Germline V gene sequence: CDR1 ENHRY, CDR2 SYGVKD. This CDR3 contains 13 residues. Trimming pared 2 bases from V and 1 base from J, leaving 6 bases between.

This clonotype was detected only a few times. The rearrangement uses TRBV7-8 and TRBJ1-5; D is unclear. CDR1 SGHVS and CDR2 FQNEAQ come from the germline V gene. The germline V and J ends were trimmed by 3 bases and 3 bases, with 9 bases remaining between them. The CDR3 loop spans 14 amino acids. CDR3 DNA: TGTGCCAGCAGCTTTCGACAATACAATCAGCCCCAGCATTTT. This gives the protein CASSFRQYNQPQHF.

The chain couples TRBV4-1 to TRBJ2-3; 10 bases align to TRBD1. J was trimmed by 9 bases and V by 1 base; bases with no gene match: 13. The germline gives CDR1 MGHRA, CDR2 YSYEKL. This CDR3 comprises 17 residues. In nucleotides, the CDR3 is TGCGCCAGCAGCCAAGTACCCGGGACAGGGGCCAGGATCACGCAGTATTTT. It is translated as CASSQVPGTGARITQYF.

The chain carries TRBV10-3 and TRBJ2-6, with D unclear. Trimming took 9 bases from V and 1 from J, leaving 7 bases between them. CDR3 length equals 13 residues. CDR1 and CDR2 from the germline V gene are ENHRY and SYGVKD. CDR3 nucleotides: TGTGCCATGGCACCATCTGGGGCCAACGTCCTGACTTTC. Protein: CAMAPSGANVLTF.

This clonotype was detected a few times. CDR3 loop: CASSREGQTDATNEKLFF. Written as DNA, the CDR3 is TGTGCCAGCAGCCGAGAGGGGCAGACTGATGCAACTAATGAAAAACTGTTTTTT. The chain combines TRBV7-9 with TRBJ1-4; weak D call: TRBD1 (5 bases). This CDR3 region has 18 residues. V gave up 5 bases and J gave up 0 bases, with 19 bases separating them. Germline V gene data show CDR1 as SEHNR and CDR2 as FQNEAQ (reference sequence).

The CDR3 sequence is CASTGTGVSEQYF. Here the CDR3 DNA reads TGCGCCAGCACCGGGACAGGGGTGAGCGAGCAGTACTTC. The gene calls are TRBV5-1 and TRBJ2-7; 10 nucleotides agree with TRBD1. Germline V lookup: CDR1 SGHRS, CDR2 YFSETQ. V dropped 6 bases and J dropped 6; count of bases not matched to a gene: 6. This CDR3 has 13 amino acids.

In this sample, this clonotype turned up a few times. The chain combines TRBV20-1 with TRBJ1-1; D gene unclear. Trimming removed 6 bases from V and 1 base from J, with 12 bases in between. The CDR3 contains 13 residues. CDR1 is DFQATT and CDR2 is SNEGSKA in the germline V gene (reference sequence). Here the CDR3 reads CSASPAGNTEAFF. The CDR3 nucleotides are TGCAGTGCCTCCCCGGCGGGGAACACTGAAGCTTTCTTT.

V usage is TRBV5-4 and J usage is TRBJ1-1; D remains unclear. Trimming shortened V by 9 bases and J by 1 base, and 10 bases separated the two germline ends. Germline lookup yields CDR1 SGHNT and CDR2 YYREEE (reference sequence). The CDR3 is 12 residues long. Written as DNA, the CDR3 is TGTGCCATCAGGCAATCGAACACTGAAGCTTTCTTT. It specifies CAIRQSNTEAFF.

This clonotype was seen at least ten times. The V call is TRBV5-1, the J call TRBJ2-2, with D possibly being TRBD2 (6 bases). The CDR3 has 15 amino acids. CDR1 and CDR2 from the germline V gene are SGHRS and YFSETQ. Trimming pared 2 bases from V and 1 base from J, leaving 9 bases between. The CDR3 reads CASSFGTGNTGELFF. The CDR3 nucleotides read TGCGCCAGCAGCTTCGGGACTGGGAACACCGGGGAGCTGTTTTTT.

The V call is TRBV20-1, the J call TRBJ2-2, with 7 bases aligning to TRBD2. The CDR3 is 15 residues long. Germline assignment: CDR1 DFQATT and CDR2 SNEGSKA (reference sequence). Unmatched junction bases numbered 6, after V lost 5 bases and J lost 0 bases. CDR3 DNA sequence: TGCAGTGCTCCGGAGCTAGCGGCGAACACCGGGGAGCTGTTTTTT. It codes for CSAPELAANTGELFF.

This clonotype came up a few times. The gene calls are TRBV18 and TRBJ1-4, with TRBD1 matching 7 bases. Germline CDR1 is KGHSH and CDR2 is LQKENI. CDR3 size: 15 residues. V lost 2 bases and J lost 8; bases outside the gene matches: 8. CDR3 sequence (DNA): TGTGCCAGCTCACCAGTCACAGGGGACGGAGAAAAACTGTTTTTT. Protein product: CASSPVTGDGEKLFF.

This clonotype was seen only a few times. The genes are TRBV20-1 and TRBJ2-7, with D perhaps matching TRBD1 or TRBD2 (5 bases each). The CDR3 is 16 residues long. Germline loops: CDR1 DFQATT, CDR2 SNEGSKA (reference sequence). With 0 bases removed from V and 3 bases from J, the gap between germline ends came to 18 bases. This CDR3 is CSARDSSGTEDYEQYV. The DNA of the CDR3 is TGCAGTGCTAGAGATTCCTCCGGGACGGAGGACTACGAGCAGTACGTC.

In this sample, this clonotype turned up a few times. The chain has TRBV28 and TRBJ2-4, with 7 nucleotides matching TRBD1. In germline, CDR1 is MDHEN, CDR2 SYDVKM. V lost 6 bases to trimming and J lost 0 bases; unmatched junction nucleotides: 11. This CDR3 region has 17 residues. The chain's CDR3 is CASRSTGTALAKNIQYF. CDR3 DNA sequence: TGTGCCAGCAGATCAACCGGGACAGCACTAGCCAAAAACATTCAGTACTTC.

The chain couples TRBV6-4 to TRBJ2-2; 8 bases map to TRBD2. Germline-derived CDR1 and CDR2 are MRHNA and SNTAGT. The trim removed 7 bases at V and 5 bases at J, leaving 12 bases unmatched. The CDR3 runs to 16 residues. The CDR3 nucleotides are TGTGCCAGCACCGCCGAGGCGGGGGGCAAGACCGGGGAGCTGTTTTTT. Residues: CASTAEAGGKTGELFF.

The table lists this clonotype with many counts. The chain joins TRBV29-1 to TRBJ2-4, with D maybe TRBD1 (6 bases). Germline loops: CDR1 SQVTM, CDR2 ANQGSEA. The CDR3 runs 12 residues. The V end lost 7 bases, the J end lost 2 bases, and 9 bases lay between the germline ends. The CDR3 reads CSAQGTKNIQYF. The CDR3 DNA reads as TGCAGCGCCCAGGGGACCAAAAACATTCAGTACTTC.

This clonotype was seen at least ten times. The chain has TRBV4-2 and TRBJ2-7, with TRBD2 matching over 11 bases. With V trimmed by 0 bases and J by 2 bases, 0 bases remained unmatched. The CDR3 length is 15 residues. Per germline, CDR1 LGHNA and CDR2 YNFKEQ. In DNA, the CDR3 is TGTGCCAGCAGCCAAGATAGCGGGGGGGCCTACGAGCAGTACTTC. As protein: CASSQDSGGAYEQYF.

Note on this clonotype: Germline is not matched at one junction end, which may reflect a read error. The chain has TRBV7-9 and TRBJ1-2; D remains ambiguous. CDR1 is SEHNR, CDR2 FQNEAQ, per germline (reference sequence). The CDR3 contains 13 residues. The CDR3 nucleotides are TGTGCCAGCAGCGTAGCGGAATTCTATGGCTACACCTTC. It yields the protein CASSVAEFYGYTF.

The J gene is TRBJ2-1, the V gene TRBV14; the match to TRBD2 covers 8 bases. The CDR3 runs to 18 residues. Trimming cost V 2 bases and J 7 bases; bases outside gene matches: 16. Germline V gene sequence: CDR1 SGHDN, CDR2 FVKESK. The CDR3 nucleotides read TGTGCCAGCAGCCAAAAGATCTCCGGGGGGGAGGTGAAGAATGAGCAGTTCTTC. It is translated as CASSQKISGGEVKNEQFF.

This clonotype was seen only a few times. The chain recombines TRBV20-1 with TRBJ2-7, with D unresolved. The CDR3 consists of 12 residues. The germline gives CDR1 DFQATT, CDR2 SNEGSKA (reference sequence). V lost 3 bases and J 0 bases, leaving 6 bases between the germline ends. The CDR3 sequence: CSASWSSYEQYF. In nucleotides, the CDR3 is TGCAGTGCTAGTTGGAGCTCCTACGAGCAGTACTTC.

The V call is TRBV7-9, the J call TRBJ1-4, with TRBD1 as a possible D gene (6 bases). V was shortened by 3 bases and J by 2 bases, with 10 bases between the two germline ends. Germline V CDR1 and CDR2: SEHNR, FQNEAQ (reference sequence). The CDR3 runs to 15 residues. CDR3 sequence reads: CASSFFGGTNEKLFF. For the CDR3, the DNA is TGTGCCAGCAGCTTCTTTGGGGGCACTAATGAAAAACTGTTTTTT.

The chain couples TRBV27 to TRBJ2-3; TRBD1 might be the D (6 bases). V was trimmed by 5 bases and J by 2 bases, leaving 17 bases between them. CDR3 length equals 16 residues. Germline CDR1 is MNHEY and CDR2 is SMNVEV (reference sequence). CDR3 sequence: CASSLGAQLATDTQYF. The DNA for the CDR3 is TGTGCCAGCAGTCTGGGGGCCCAACTGGCCACAGATACGCAGTATTTT.

At least ten counts were recorded for this clonotype. The chain couples TRBV4-1 to TRBJ2-1; 8 positions agree with TRBD2. Losses at the gene ends were 3 bases for V and 7 bases for J; bases not matched to a gene: 8. CDR3 length equals 15 residues. Germline-derived CDR1 and CDR2 are MGHRA and YSYEKL. The CDR3 loop is CASSQASGGRNEQFF. Written as DNA, the CDR3 is TGCGCCAGCAGCCAGGCTTCGGGGGGGCGGAATGAGCAGTTCTTC.

The chain links TRBV12-3 or TRBV12-4 to TRBJ2-3, with D perhaps matching TRBD2 (6 bases). Between the trimmed V and J ends, which lost 3 bases and 0 bases, there was a span of 7 bases. The CDR3 is made up of 14 amino acids. The CDR3 here is CASSFSGSTDTQYF. The CDR3 DNA is TGTGCCAGCAGTTTTAGCGGTAGCACAGATACGCAGTATTTT.

This clonotype appeared a few times. V gene TRBV4-3 combines with J gene TRBJ1-1; D is uncertain. The CDR3 is 15 residues long. The germline V and J ends were trimmed by 0 bases and 0 bases, with 8 bases remaining between them. In germline, CDR1 is LGHNA, CDR2 YSLEER. The CDR3 DNA reads TGCGCCAGCAGCCAAGATAGGGTGTTGAACACTGAAGCTTTCTTT. Its translation is CASSQDRVLNTEAFF.

This clonotype occurred many times. V usage is TRBV13 and J usage is TRBJ2-3; D is undetermined. The V end was cut by 0 bases, the J end by 3 bases, with 7 bases between. This CDR3 has 14 residues. CDR1 PRHDT and CDR2 FYEKMQ come from the germline V gene (reference sequence). The CDR3 loop is CASSLGGVTDTQYF. In DNA form, the CDR3 reads TGTGCCAGCAGCTTAGGTGGGGTAACAGATACGCAGTATTTT. The full variable domain, with the rest looked up from reference TRBV13 and TRBJ2-3, is AAGVIQSPRHLIKEKRETATLKCYPIPRHDTVYWYQQGPGQDPQFLISFYEKMQSDKGSIPDRFSAQQFSDYHSELNMSSLELGDSALYFCASSLGGVTDTQYFGPGTRLTVL.

The CDR3 here is CASSQEGAGQGGETQYF. CDR3 in DNA: TGCGCCAGCAGCCAAGAGGGGGCAGGGCAGGGAGGAGAGACCCAGTACTTC. The chain has TRBV4-3 and TRBJ2-5; D is perhaps TRBD1 or TRBD2 (6 bases each). CDR3 size: 17 residues. Trimming shortened V by 0 bases and J by 4 bases, and 18 bases separated the two germline ends. Germline lookup yields CDR1 LGHNA and CDR2 YSLEER.

The genes are TRBV2 and TRBJ2-5, with D possibly being TRBD2 (5 bases). The V end lost 7 bases, the J end lost 5 bases, and 23 bases lay between the germline ends. This CDR3 region has 16 residues. CDR1 SNHLY and CDR2 FYNNEI come from the germline V gene. The CDR3 loop is CASTLRVVGPRETQYF. In nucleotides, the CDR3 is TGTGCCAGCACCCTGAGGGTAGTAGGTCCCCGTGAGACCCAGTACTTC.

V usage is TRBV12-3 or TRBV12-4 and J usage is TRBJ2-1; 11 nucleotides match TRBD2. This CDR3 spans 15 amino acids. V dropped 5 bases and J dropped 4; count of bases not matched to a gene: 4. The CDR3 sequence is CASSTTSGVYNEQFF. The CDR3 nucleotides read TGTGCCAGCAGTACGACTAGCGGGGTATACAATGAGCAGTTCTTC.

This CDR3 reads CASSPDGLAGGNNEQFF. The CDR3 nucleotides are TGTGCCAGCAGTCCGGATGGACTAGCGGGGGGAAACAATGAGCAGTTCTTC. V usage is TRBV2 and J usage is TRBJ2-1, with 14 bases matching TRBD2. Germline assignment: CDR1 SNHLY and CDR2 FYNNEI. CDR3 size: 17 residues. The V segment lost 5 bases and the J segment 5 bases; nucleotides outside the gene matches: 8.